The rows below give T cell receptor beta chains drawn from one sample of a study of CD8+ T cells in alopecia areata. Using immunoSEQ multiplex PCR, the repertoire was profiled, and TCRdb retains in-frame clones only, with some absent. Among 100,000 or so clones, about three fifths were seen once, and the ten largest hold about a sixth. The sample in question was CD8+ T cells sorted from blood, obtained at approximately week 56, from a patient treated with tofacitinib. Receptors originate from a human donor with alopecia areata. CDR3s include the opening cysteine and the closing phenylalanine or tryptophan. D genes are given only for firm matches. The listing skips clone size in some rows; elsewhere it reads once, few, many or a size class.

J gene,D gene,V gene,clone size,CDR3 DNA,CDR3 protein
TRBJ1-4,-,TRBV5-1,-,TGCGCCAGCAGCCTGACAACCTTAATGCCTAATGAAAAACTGTTTTTT,CASSLTTLMPNEKLFF
TRBJ2-1,-,TRBV9,-,TGTGCCAGCAGCGTAGGGGACAATGAGCAGTTCTTC,CASSVGDNEQFF
TRBJ1-1,TRBD1,TRBV5-1,few,TGCGCCAGCAGCTGGGACAGGGGGCGGAACACTGAAGCTTTCTTT,CASSWDRGRNTEAFF
TRBJ2-1,-,TRBV29-1,-,TGCAGCGTTGGGGGCGGGGTTAATGAGCAGTTCTTC,CSVGGGVNEQFF
TRBJ1-6,TRBD1,TRBV30,-,TGTGCCTGGAGTGACCGGGACAGACTTTCACCCCTCCACTTT,CAWSDRDRLSPLHF
TRBJ1-5,-,TRBV5-6,-,TGTGCCAGCAGCTTTTACGGGCGGTATAGCAATCAGCCCCAGCATTTT,CASSFYGRYSNQPQHF
TRBJ2-1,-,TRBV5-4,-,TGTGCCAGCAGCTTGGGGACTGACAATGAGCAGTTCTTC,CASSLGTDNEQFF
TRBJ2-2,-,TRBV4-2,few,TGTGCCAGCAGCCCCAGGGTTGCCGGGGAGCTGTTTTTT,CASSPRVAGELFF
TRBJ2-4,TRBD1,TRBV5-6,once,TGTGCCAGCTCAGGGGGCAACGCCAAAAACATTCAGTACTTC,CASSGGNAKNIQYF
TRBJ2-3,TRBD2,TRBV27,few,TGTGCCAGCAGTTTACGGGGGAGGGCAGATACGCAGTATTTT,CASSLRGRADTQYF
TRBJ1-2,-,TRBV20-1,-,TGCAGTGCTAGAGCTTATGGCTACACCTTC,CSARAYGYTF
TRBJ2-7,-,TRBV4-1,-,TGCGCCAGCAGCCAAGAATACCGGGGCGGGCTAGCGTACGAGCAGTACTTC,CASSQEYRGGLAYEQYF
TRBJ1-2,-,TRBV2,-,TGTGCCAGCAGTGAAGACAGGGAGGAGTATGGCTACACCTTC,CASSEDREEYGYTF
TRBJ2-5,-,TRBV27,-,TGTGCCAGCAGCCCTACAGGGGAGACCCAGTACTTC,CASSPTGETQYF
TRBJ2-3,-,TRBV7-2,few,TGTGCCAGCAGCCCCCCGGGAGCAGATACGCAGTATTTT,CASSPPGADTQYF
TRBJ2-1,TRBD2,TRBV7-2,few,TGTGCCAGCAGCTACGGACTAGCAGTCTACAATGAGCAGTTCTTC,CASSYGLAVYNEQFF
TRBJ2-1,TRBD1,TRBV15,few,TGTGCCACCAGCCCGGGACAGGTATTCGGGCAGTTCTTC,CATSPGQVFGQFF
TRBJ2-7,TRBD2,TRBV7-8,-,TGTGCCAGCAGCCAGACTAGCCGAAGCTCCTACGAGCAGTACTTC,CASSQTSRSSYEQYF
TRBJ1-4,-,TRBV7-9,-,TGTGCCAGCAGCCCTTATAATGAAAAACTGTTTTTT,CASSPYNEKLFF
TRBJ2-4,TRBD2,TRBV7-9,-,TGTGCCAGCAGCTTTCCCAGCGGGGGAGCCAAAAACATTCAGTACTTC,CASSFPSGGAKNIQYF
TRBJ2-1,TRBD2,TRBV5-1,once,TGCGCCAGCAGCCCCTGGACTAGCGGGGGAGATGAGCAGTTCTTC,CASSPWTSGGDEQFF
TRBJ1-2,-,TRBV25-1,few,TGTGCCAGCAGTGAATTTGAGACGAGATTCTATGGCTACACCTTC,CASSEFETRFYGYTF
TRBJ2-7,-,TRBV9,once,TGTGCCAGCAGTCCTCCCCAGGGGAGGTACGAGCAGTACTTC,CASSPPQGRYEQYF
TRBJ2-7,TRBD2,TRBV10-3,-,TGTGCCACTGGAGCGGGGGGCACCCCCTACGAGCAGTACTTC,CATGAGGTPYEQYF
TRBJ1-2,-,TRBV25-1,once,TGTGCCAGCAGTGGCGGGGTCGCTAACTATGGCTACACCTTC,CASSGGVANYGYTF
TRBJ1-5,-,TRBV15,-,TGTGCCACCAGCAGAGAAAGGGGGGGACAGCCCCAGCATTTT,CATSRERGGQPQHF
TRBJ2-1,-,TRBV13,once,TGTGCCAGCAGCACTGCGGGGACCACTCCGTTCTTC,CASSTAGTTPFF
TRBJ2-3,-,TRBV19,-,TGTGCCAGTAGTATATGGCAGAACACAGATACGCAGTATTTT,CASSIWQNTDTQYF
TRBJ1-1,-,TRBV25-1,-,TGTGCCACTACCGTGGGTTTTGACACTGAAGCTTTCTTT,CATTVGFDTEAFF
TRBJ1-1,-,TRBV5-6,-,TGTGCCAGCAGCTTGGCCGGTAACACTGAAGCTTTCTTT,CASSLAGNTEAFF
TRBJ1-2,TRBD1,TRBV13,-,TGTGCCAGCAGCCTGGGGACAGGTGGGGCCTATGGCTACACCTTC,CASSLGTGGAYGYTF
TRBJ2-5,TRBD2,TRBV6-1,-,TGTGCCAGCAGATCGGGACTAGCCGGGGAGACCCAGTACTTC,CASRSGLAGETQYF
TRBJ1-6,-,TRBV30,-,TGTGCCTGGAGCGAGGCCAGGAGCTCCTATAATTCACCCCTCCACTTT,CAWSEARSSYNSPLHF
TRBJ2-5,TRBD1,TRBV6-6,few,TGTGCCAGCAGCTCGACAGGGGGACAAGAGACCCAGTACTTC,CASSSTGGQETQYF
TRBJ2-3,TRBD2,TRBV6-4,once,TGTGCCAGCAGTCCAGCGGGGGGGCCGGTAAATACGCAGTATTTT,CASSPAGGPVNTQYF
TRBJ1-1,-,TRBV7-8,few,TGTGCCAGCAGCGACGGCACAGCGAACACTGAAGCTTTCTTT,CASSDGTANTEAFF
TRBJ2-4,-,TRBV4-1,few,TGCGCCAGCAACCCCCGGGACCGCAAAAACATTCAGTACTTC,CASNPRDRKNIQYF
TRBJ2-3,-,TRBV29-1,-,TGCAGCGTTGAAGGAATACCACATACCTCGATGGGTATAGAAACAGATACGCAGTATTTT,CSVEGIPHTSMGIETDTQYF
TRBJ1-1,TRBD1,TRBV6-5,few,TGTGCCAGCAGCGAATCCGGGACAGCAAACACTGAAGCTTTCTTT,CASSESGTANTEAFF
TRBJ1-2,TRBD1,TRBV29-1,-,TGCAGCGTTGCTTCCCGGGACAGGCTCTATGGCTACACCTTC,CSVASRDRLYGYTF
TRBJ1-1,TRBD1,TRBV5-1,-,TGCGCCAGCAGCTTGGAATTTAGGACAGGAAACACTGAAGCTTTCTTT,CASSLEFRTGNTEAFF
TRBJ2-1,-,TRBV9,-,TGTGCCAGCAGCGCCAAGCCGGGACCCGGGGATGAGCAGTTCTTC,CASSAKPGPGDEQFF
TRBJ1-2,-,TRBV6-1,-,TGTGCCAGCAGTGACTATGACTTTTTCTTC,CASSDYDFFF
TRBJ1-5,-,TRBV4-1,few,TGCGCCAGCAGCCCGAGGACAGTTAGCAATCAGCCCCAGCATTTT,CASSPRTVSNQPQHF
TRBJ1-1,-,TRBV11-2,-,TGTGCCAGCAGCCCACGAACGACAGGATACACTGAAGCTTTCTTT,CASSPRTTGYTEAFF
TRBJ2-3,TRBD2,TRBV30,once,TGTGCCTGGGTCCCCGGGACTAGCGCCTGCACAGATACGCAGTATTTT,CAWVPGTSACTDTQYF
TRBJ1-1,TRBD1,TRBV2,-,TGTGCCAGCAGAGAGGACAGGGGCGCACGATTAAACACTGAAGCTTTCTTT,CASREDRGARLNTEAFF